These 18 T cell receptor beta chains share one sample of origin, sequenced in a study of blood T cell repertoires in COVID-19. Generated by immunoSEQ multiplex PCR, the TCRdb table keeps only in-frame clones and is missing some. The sample has around 170,000 clones; roughly 90% are singletons. The sample taken for sequencing was peripheral blood. The source is a man aged 45-65 years with acute or convalescent COVID-19.

The chain combines TRBV4-1 with TRBJ1-1; no reliable D call. V dropped 0 bases and J dropped 0 bases, with 8 bases sitting between them. The length of the CDR3 is 15 residues. Germline values: CDR1 MGHRA, CDR2 YSYEKL. This CDR3 reads CASSQDPQMNTEAFF. The CDR3 region has the DNA TGCGCCAGCAGCCAAGATCCCCAGATGAACACTGAAGCTTTCTTT.

The chain is built from TRBV5-1 and TRBJ2-5; no clear D gene. CDR1 and CDR2 from the germline V gene are SGHRS and YFSETQ. V was cut by 0 bases and J by 7 bases, with 16 bases left in between. The CDR3 consists of 15 residues. In DNA form, the CDR3 reads TGCGCCAGCAGCTTGGTATTTGGAGACCTGGGGACCCAGTACTTC. It translates to CASSLVFGDLGTQYF.

The chain links TRBV7-2 to TRBJ2-5; D might be TRBD2 (5 bases). Germline CDR1 reads SGHTA; CDR2 reads FQGNSA. V was clipped by 5 bases and J by 9 bases, with 19 bases between them. The CDR3 has 14 amino acids. The CDR3 DNA is TGTGCCAGCAGCCCCCAGACTACCTCATCAGCCCAGTACTTC. Translated, it gives CASSPQTTSSAQYF.

This chain links TRBV2 with TRBJ1-5; D gene uncertain. The CDR3 covers 14 residues. V lost 3 bases and J lost 4, with 10 bases in between. In germline, CDR1 is SNHLY, CDR2 FYNNEI. The chain's CDR3 is CASSDYSGNQPQHF. Written as DNA, the CDR3 is TGTGCCAGCAGTGACTATTCCGGGAATCAGCCCCAGCATTTT.

The rearrangement links TRBV19 to TRBJ1-2; 7 bases line up with TRBD1. The ends lost 0 bases at V and 6 bases at J; junction bases unmatched: 13. Germline V lookup: CDR1 LNHDA, CDR2 SQIVND (reference sequence). The CDR3 spans 17 residues. The CDR3 nucleotides are TGTGCCAGTAGTATAGATCGTTGGATCCGGGACAGAAATGGCTACACCTTC. Amino acids: CASSIDRWIRDRNGYTF. The complete variable domain, with remaining parts taken from reference TRBV19 and TRBJ1-2, reads DGGITQSPKYLFRKEGQNVTLSCEQNLNHDAMYWYRQDPGQGLRLIYYSQIVNDFQKGDIAEGYSVSREKKESFPLTVTSAQKNPTAFYLCASSIDRWIRDRNGYTFGSGTRLTVV.

This clone was picked up one time. The chain employs TRBV9 and TRBJ1-3; 7 positions agree with TRBD1. This CDR3 is 16 amino acids long. J lost 3 bases, V lost 2 bases, and 8 bases had no gene match. Germline V CDR1 and CDR2: SGDLS, YYNGEE. CDR3 nucleotides: TGTGCCAGCAGCGTTTTGACAGGGCTGGGTGGAAACACCATATATTTT. This codes for CASSVLTGLGGNTIYF.

The chain joins TRBV2 to TRBJ1-6; D ambiguous. Germline CDR1 SNHLY, CDR2 FYNNEI. This CDR3 contains 13 residues. Trimming shortened V by 8 bases and J by 6 bases, and 11 bases separated the two germline ends. The CDR3 spells CASRQDINSPLHF. The CDR3 region has the DNA TGTGCCAGCCGCCAGGATATTAATTCACCCCTCCACTTT. The variable domain in full, with the rest retrieved from reference TRBV2 and TRBJ1-6, is EPEVTQTPSHQVTQMGQEVILRCVPISNHLYFYWYRQILGQKVEFLVSFYNNEISEKSEIFDDQFSVERPDGSNFTLKIRSTKLEDSAMYFCASRQDINSPLHFGNGTRLTVT.

The chain joins TRBV5-6 to TRBJ2-7; no clear D gene. V lost 1 base, J lost 7 bases, and 6 bases lay in between. The CDR3 contains 11 residues. Germline V lookup: CDR1 SGHDT, CDR2 YYEEEE. As DNA, the CDR3 is TGTGCCAGCAGCTTGTTAAATGAGCAGTACTTC. Amino acids: CASSLLNEQYF.

V usage is TRBV18 and J usage is TRBJ2-2; TRBD2 might be the D (6 bases). Germline V gene lookup returns CDR1 KGHSH and CDR2 LQKENI. The CDR3 sequence is 16 residues long. V lost 3 bases to trimming and J lost 8 bases, with 19 bases between them. The CDR3 loop reads CASSPRGLVDVGELFF. CDR3 DNA sequence: TGTGCCAGCTCACCGCGGGGTCTAGTCGATGTAGGGGAGCTGTTTTTT.

The chain recombines TRBV7-8 with TRBJ2-5; 13 bases are a match to TRBD2. The CDR3 totals 16 residues. In germline, CDR1 is SGHVS, CDR2 FQNEAQ. The junction had 6 bases not matched to a gene; V was cut back by 4 bases and J by 4 bases. CDR3 region: CASSSGLAGRGETQYF. In DNA, the CDR3 is TGTGCCAGCAGCTCGGGACTAGCGGGAAGGGGAGAGACCCAGTACTTC.

The genes are TRBV25-1 and TRBJ1-3; D might be TRBD1 (6 bases). Trimming left V 4 bases short and J 3 bases short, with 13 bases between. The CDR3 runs 15 residues. Germline loops: CDR1 MGHDK, CDR2 SYGVNS. The CDR3 region has the DNA TGTGCCAGCAGTGGATACAGGGTACATGGAAACACCATATATTTT. Translated: CASSGYRVHGNTIYF.

V and J are TRBV18 and TRBJ1-2, with D maybe TRBD1 (6 bases). V shed 2 bases and J shed 4 bases, with 11 bases lying between them. CDR3 length equals 14 residues. Germline V gives CDR1 KGHSH, CDR2 LQKENI. The CDR3 nucleotides are TGTGCCAGCTCACCAAAGACAGGAAGCTATGGCTACACCTTC. Protein product: CASSPKTGSYGYTF.

The sample holds a few counts of this clone. The gene calls are TRBV27 and TRBJ2-1, with 10 positions matching TRBD2. The CDR3 runs 16 residues. J was trimmed by 6 bases and V by 4 bases; bases with no gene match: 9. Germline CDR1 MNHEY, CDR2 SMNVEV (reference sequence). CDR3 DNA: TGTGCCAGCAGTTCGCCTAGCGGGAGTATAGGCAATGAGCAGTTCTTC. The encoded protein is CASSSPSGSIGNEQFF.

This chain uses TRBV10-3 with TRBJ2-3; D perhaps matches TRBD2 (6 bases). The germline V gene has CDR1 ENHRY and CDR2 SYGVKD. The V end was cut by 8 bases, the J end by 4 bases, with 10 bases between. The CDR3 runs to 12 residues. The CDR3 nucleotides are TGTGCCATCGGCGGGGTCCCAGATACGCAGTATTTT. Its translation is CAIGGVPDTQYF.

The chain employs TRBV28 and TRBJ1-5; tentatively, D is TRBD1 (6 bases). The CDR3 is made up of 14 amino acids. The V gene's germline CDR1 is MDHEN and CDR2 SYDVKM. Trimming stripped 7 bases from V and 1 base from J, with 11 bases between. The CDR3 sequence is CASTFRGSNQPQHF. The DNA of the CDR3 is TGTGCCAGCACGTTTAGGGGGAGCAATCAGCCCCAGCATTTT.

The chain recombines TRBV6-5 with TRBJ1-4; maybe TRBD1 (5 bases). CDR3 length: 15 residues. V lost 0 bases and J 4 bases, leaving 9 bases between the germline ends. Germline CDR1 MNHEY, CDR2 SVGAGI. The CDR3 sequence: CASSYSPRVNEKLFF. As DNA, the CDR3 is TGTGCCAGCAGTTACTCTCCCAGGGTTAATGAAAAACTGTTTTTT.

The V and J genes are TRBV5-4 and TRBJ1-4, with 8 bases fitting TRBD1. CDR3 length: 16 residues. J lost 7 bases, V lost 1 base, and 9 bases had no gene match. The germline CDR1 and CDR2 sequences are SGHNT and YYREEE (reference sequence). In DNA form, the CDR3 reads TGTGCCAGCAGCTTGTCTGGTGGGACAGGATCTGAAAAACTGTTTTTT. Translation: CASSLSGGTGSEKLFF. The full variable domain, completed using reference TRBV5-4 and TRBJ1-4, is ETGVTQSPTHLIKTRGQQVTLRCSSQSGHNTVSWYQQALGQGPQFIFQYYREEENGRGNFPPRFSGLQFPNYSSELNVNALELDDSALYLCASSLSGGTGSEKLFFGSGTQLSVL.

The chain uses TRBV19 and TRBJ2-2; 7 bases fit TRBD1. The CDR3 has 14 amino acids. Trimming took 4 bases from V and 3 from J; bases not matched to a gene: 2. Per the germline V gene, CDR1 is LNHDA and CDR2 is SQIVND (reference sequence). CDR3 residues: CASSRQGDTGELFF. DNA for the CDR3: TGTGCCAGTAGTAGGCAGGGGGACACCGGGGAGCTGTTTTTT.